These T cell receptor beta chains were read from a single sample in a study of chemoradiotherapy in HPV16-positive cancers. The method was immunoSEQ multiplex PCR; TCRdb's version includes in-frame clones alone and lacks a portion of them. The data contain some 11,000 clones, about 65% of them singletons. Sampling was performed from a patient who underwent chemoradiotherapy. All receptors come from a human donor with HPV-associated anogenital cancer. Each CDR3 is given with its conserved first and last residue. Fields, in order: D gene, clone size, V gene, J gene, CDR3 protein, CDR3 DNA. The D gene is left open where the match is weak. For some rows the clone size is stated as once, few or many, or as a class when expanded; others skip it.

d_gene: TRBD1; abundance: .; v_gene: TRBV30; j_gene: TRBJ2-2; CDR3aa: CAWSITGGLNTGELFF; CDR3nt: TGTGCCTGGAGTATTACAGGGGGCTTGAACACCGGGGAGCTGTTTTTT
d_gene: .; abundance: .; v_gene: TRBV27; j_gene: TRBJ2-6; CDR3aa: CASSLFHSGANVLTF; CDR3nt: TGTGCCAGCAGTTTATTTCATTCTGGGGCCAACGTCCTGACTTTC
d_gene: .; abundance: .; v_gene: TRBV27; j_gene: TRBJ1-2; CDR3aa: CASSYTGDGSPHLPNYGYTF; CDR3nt: TGTGCCAGCAGTTATACGGGCGACGGATCCCCGCACCTACCTAACTATGGCTACACCTTC
d_gene: TRBD1; abundance: .; v_gene: TRBV28; j_gene: TRBJ2-4; CDR3aa: CASRTGTAVNIQYF; CDR3nt: TGTGCCAGCAGGACCGGGACAGCCGTAAACATTCAGTACTTC
d_gene: TRBD1; abundance: once; v_gene: TRBV15; j_gene: TRBJ2-1; CDR3aa: CATSKGALGNEQFF; CDR3nt: TGTGCCACCAGCAAGGGGGCTTTAGGGAATGAGCAGTTCTTC
d_gene: .; abundance: .; v_gene: TRBV28; j_gene: TRBJ1-2; CDR3aa: CASSSADGIIYGYTF; CDR3nt: TGTGCCAGCAGTTCTGCTGACGGCATAATCTATGGCTACACCTTC
d_gene: .; abundance: .; v_gene: TRBV29-1; j_gene: TRBJ1-3; CDR3aa: CSVAGVGNTIYF; CDR3nt: TGCAGCGTTGCCGGGGTTGGAAACACCATATATTTT
d_gene: TRBD1; abundance: .; v_gene: TRBV28; j_gene: TRBJ1-2; CDR3aa: CASRDRVYGYTF; CDR3nt: TGTGCCAGCAGGGACAGGGTCTATGGCTACACCTTC
d_gene: .; abundance: few; v_gene: TRBV5-4; j_gene: TRBJ2-7; CDR3aa: CASSPGGLSYEQYF; CDR3nt: TGTGCCAGCAGCCCCGGGGGACTCTCCTACGAGCAGTACTTC
d_gene: .; abundance: .; v_gene: TRBV7-2; j_gene: TRBJ1-4; CDR3aa: CASSPRPPGATNEKLFF; CDR3nt: TGTGCCAGCAGCCCCCGCCCCCCTGGGGCCACTAATGAAAAACTGTTTTTT
d_gene: .; abundance: .; v_gene: TRBV4-2; j_gene: TRBJ2-5; CDR3aa: CASSQGRNSETQYF; CDR3nt: TGTGCCAGCAGCCAAGGACGGAATTCAGAGACCCAGTACTTC
d_gene: TRBD2; abundance: few; v_gene: TRBV6-1; j_gene: TRBJ2-1; CDR3aa: CASSEASGRLNEQFF; CDR3nt: TGTGCCAGCAGTGAAGCCAGCGGGAGGCTCAATGAGCAGTTCTTC
d_gene: .; abundance: .; v_gene: TRBV19; j_gene: TRBJ2-3; CDR3aa: CASSIAFPSTDTQYF; CDR3nt: TGTGCCAGTAGTATAGCCTTCCCTAGCACAGATACGCAGTATTTT
d_gene: .; abundance: .; v_gene: TRBV29-1; j_gene: TRBJ2-7; CDR3aa: CSVRRRSSYEQYF; CDR3nt: TGCAGCGTCAGACGGCGCTCGTCCTACGAGCAGTACTTC
d_gene: .; abundance: few; v_gene: TRBV29-1; j_gene: TRBJ2-1; CDR3aa: CSAPLRSSYNEQFF; CDR3nt: TGCAGCGCCCCTTTACGGAGCTCCTACAATGAGCAGTTCTTC
d_gene: .; abundance: .; v_gene: TRBV6-6; j_gene: TRBJ1-2; CDR3aa: CASSRTGNYGYTF; CDR3nt: TGTGCCAGCAGTCGTACAGGGAACTATGGCTACACCTTC
d_gene: TRBD1; abundance: .; v_gene: TRBV27; j_gene: TRBJ2-7; CDR3aa: CASSLFGTGALSSYEQYF; CDR3nt: TGTGCCAGCAGTTTATTCGGGACAGGGGCCCTTAGCTCCTACGAGCAGTACTTC
d_gene: .; abundance: .; v_gene: TRBV5-1; j_gene: TRBJ1-2; CDR3aa: CASSTSGTDYGYTF; CDR3nt: TGCGCCAGCAGCACTTCCGGGACGGACTATGGCTACACCTTC
d_gene: .; abundance: few; v_gene: TRBV4-1; j_gene: TRBJ1-5; CDR3aa: CASSQGHDSNQPQHF; CDR3nt: TGCGCCAGCAGCCAAGGGCATGATAGCAATCAGCCCCAGCATTTT
d_gene: .; abundance: large; v_gene: TRBV5-6; j_gene: TRBJ1-1; CDR3aa: CASSLGQRRAAFF; CDR3nt: TGTGCCAGCAGCTTGGGACAGAGAAGGGCAGCTTTCTTT
d_gene: .; abundance: .; v_gene: TRBV28; j_gene: TRBJ1-2; CDR3aa: CASSSDWGYTF; CDR3nt: TGTGCCAGCAGTTCGGACTGGGGCTACACCTTC
d_gene: .; abundance: .; v_gene: TRBV5-1; j_gene: TRBJ2-1; CDR3aa: CASSLGSFLLGDEQFF; CDR3nt: TGCGCCAGCAGCTTAGGGTCGTTTTTACTTGGTGATGAGCAGTTCTTC
d_gene: .; abundance: .; v_gene: TRBV6-4; j_gene: TRBJ2-3; CDR3aa: CASSGSNTDTQYF; CDR3nt: TGTGCCAGCAGTGGTTCAAACACAGATACGCAGTATTTT
d_gene: .; abundance: .; v_gene: TRBV6-4; j_gene: TRBJ1-4; CDR3aa: CASSVAVGEKLFF; CDR3nt: TGTGCCAGCAGTGTGGCAGTCGGGGAAAAACTGTTTTTT
d_gene: .; abundance: medium-sized; v_gene: TRBV7-2; j_gene: TRBJ1-4; CDR3aa: CASSLEANEKLFF; CDR3nt: TGTGCCAGCAGCTTAGAAGCTAATGAAAAACTGTTTTTT
d_gene: .; abundance: .; v_gene: TRBV9; j_gene: TRBJ2-3; CDR3aa: CASSSRTDTQYF; CDR3nt: TGTGCCAGCAGCTCCCGGACGGATACGCAGTATTTT
d_gene: .; abundance: .; v_gene: TRBV27; j_gene: TRBJ1-6; CDR3aa: CASSYSSHPAGGSPLHF; CDR3nt: TGTGCCAGCAGTTATTCCTCTCATCCCGCCGGGGGTTCACCCCTCCACTTT
d_gene: .; abundance: few; v_gene: TRBV5-1; j_gene: TRBJ2-7; CDR3aa: CASSLFQGPYYEQYF; CDR3nt: TGCGCCAGCAGCTTGTTCCAGGGGCCCTACTACGAGCAGTACTTC
d_gene: .; abundance: .; v_gene: TRBV9; j_gene: TRBJ2-2; CDR3aa: CASSAVGGGASGELFF; CDR3nt: TGTGCCAGCAGCGCCGTTGGAGGGGGCGCTTCGGGGGAGCTGTTTTTT
d_gene: .; abundance: .; v_gene: TRBV4-2; j_gene: TRBJ2-7; CDR3aa: CASSLTWGVDRPYEQYF; CDR3nt: TGTGCCAGCAGCCTTACCTGGGGGGTAGACAGACCCTACGAGCAGTACTTC
d_gene: TRBD2; abundance: .; v_gene: TRBV7-6; j_gene: TRBJ2-1; CDR3aa: CASSLYPAGTSSYNEQFF; CDR3nt: TGTGCCAGCAGCTTATACCCTGCCGGGACTAGCAGCTACAATGAGCAGTTCTTC
d_gene: .; abundance: .; v_gene: TRBV28; j_gene: TRBJ1-3; CDR3aa: CASSPPLGHSGNTIYF; CDR3nt: TGTGCCAGCAGTCCCCCCCTGGGACATAGCGGAAACACCATATATTTT
d_gene: .; abundance: .; v_gene: TRBV15; j_gene: TRBJ1-1; CDR3aa: CATSREREAFF; CDR3nt: TGTGCCACCAGCAGAGAAAGAGAAGCTTTCTTT
d_gene: .; abundance: few; v_gene: TRBV7-2; j_gene: TRBJ1-5; CDR3aa: CASSFGGPQHF; CDR3nt: TGTGCCAGCAGCTTTGGGGGACCCCAGCATTTT
d_gene: TRBD1; abundance: .; v_gene: TRBV30; j_gene: TRBJ2-7; CDR3aa: CAWKARDRVVNEQYF; CDR3nt: TGTGCCTGGAAGGCTCGAGACAGGGTTGTCAACGAGCAGTACTTC
d_gene: .; abundance: once; v_gene: TRBV10-3; j_gene: TRBJ2-1; CDR3aa: CAISEDATYNEQFF; CDR3nt: TGTGCCATCAGTGAGGACGCGACCTACAATGAGCAGTTCTTC